The 29 T cell receptor beta chains listed next were all sequenced from one sample in a study of T-cell reconstitution after alpha-beta-depleted transplantation in children. Preparation of the TCRbeta library was carried out with unique molecular identifiers. TCRdb processed the PCR reads anew with MiXCR; each CDR3 protein has one entry. The sample contains about 360,000 distinct CDR3 sequences, more than 10% of which appear only once. The starting material was PBMCs, obtained from the stem cell graft. The receptors stem from a human donor who donated a stem cell graft to a child with Fanconi anemia.

The chain joins TRBV28 to TRBJ1-1; D is undetermined. This CDR3 has 12 amino acids. The ends were cut back, 7 bases at V and 0 bases at J, with 6 bases in the middle. Germline CDR1 reads MDHEN; CDR2 reads SYDVKM. The DNA for the CDR3 is TGTGCCAGCAAAGTTCTGAACACTGAAGCTTTCTTT. It specifies CASKVLNTEAFF.

In its sample, this clonotype was seen many times. The chain links TRBV27 to TRBJ1-1; D gene unclear. Trimming removed 8 bases at V and 4 bases at J, with 17 bases between. The CDR3 totals 14 residues. CDR1 is MNHEY, CDR2 SMNVEV, per germline (reference sequence). CDR3: CASYEAYTGTEAFF. Written as DNA, the CDR3 is TGTGCCAGCTATGAGGCCTATACCGGCACTGAAGCTTTCTTT.

This chain links TRBV14 with TRBJ2-3, with D hard to call. Germline CDR1 is SGHDN and CDR2 is FVKESK. The V gene lost 1 base and the J gene lost 9 bases, with 8 bases spanning the gap. This CDR3 spans 12 amino acids. CDR3 amino acids: CASSQVRGTQYF. DNA for the CDR3: TGTGCCAGCAGCCAAGTCAGAGGAACGCAGTATTTT.

The sample holds a few counts of this clonotype. The rearrangement links TRBV7-9 to TRBJ2-2; D tentatively fits TRBD1 or TRBD2 (5 bases each). The CDR3 has 17 residues. V gave up 0 bases and J gave up 3 bases, with 14 bases separating them. Per the germline V gene, CDR1 is SEHNR and CDR2 is FQNEAQ (reference sequence). The DNA of the CDR3 is TGTGCCAGCAGCTTAGCGGCGTCAGGGACCGACACCGGGGAGCTGTTTTTT. This sequence encodes CASSLAASGTDTGELFF.

This clonotype was counted only a few times. CDR3 in DNA: TGTGCCAGCAGTGAGGGATTCCGGGACAGGGTGTACGTC. This sequence encodes CASSEGFRDRVYV. The J gene is TRBJ2-7, the V gene TRBV28; 9 positions match TRBD1. CDR1 and CDR2 from the germline V gene are MDHEN and SYDVKM. V was pared by 5 bases and J by 12 bases, with 11 bases of the junction left unmatched. CDR3 length: 13 residues.

This clonotype was picked up a small number of times. The chain joins TRBV12-3 or TRBV12-4 to TRBJ2-1, with D unclear. This CDR3 spans 14 amino acids. V was pared by 6 bases and J by 8 bases, with 17 bases between. In nucleotides, the CDR3 is TGTGCCAGCAGGAAAGGTGTTAGTCTCGATGAGCAGTTCTTC. Its translation is CASRKGVSLDEQFF.

The V call is TRBV11-2, the J call TRBJ2-7; 7 nucleotides agree with TRBD2. Per germline, CDR1 SGHAT and CDR2 FQNNGV. This CDR3 has 13 amino acids. V trimming: 4 bases; J trimming: 3 bases; junction bases outside the gene matches: 3. This CDR3 reads CASSWGGDYEQYV. DNA for the CDR3: TGTGCCAGCAGCTGGGGGGGGGACTACGAGCAGTACGTC.

The rearrangement links TRBV6-5 to TRBJ2-1; 10 bases are shared with TRBD2. Germline CDR1 and CDR2: MNHEY and SVGAGI. The CDR3 is made up of 19 amino acids. After removal of 0 bases from V and 7 bases from J, the junction contained 15 bases not matched to a gene. CDR3 coding DNA: TGTGCCAGCAGTTACTCGGTTCTAGCGGGGGCCCAACTAGGAAATGAGCAGTTCTTC. Protein: CASSYSVLAGAQLGNEQFF.

There are many counts of this clonotype. The rearrangement joins TRBV6-2 or TRBV6-3 to TRBJ2-2, with no clear D. CDR1 is MNHEY, CDR2 SVGEGT, per germline. Trimming left V 5 bases short and J 0 bases short, with 16 bases between. There are 17 residues in the CDR3. CDR3 region: CASSRPSISSNTGELFF. The CDR3 DNA is TGTGCCAGCAGTCGCCCCTCCATTAGTTCGAACACCGGGGAGCTGTTTTTT.

V is TRBV18 and J is TRBJ1-1, with D maybe TRBD1 (6 bases). CDR3 length equals 18 residues. V dropped 6 bases and J dropped 1 base, with 24 bases sitting between them. Germline V gene sequence: CDR1 KGHSH, CDR2 LQKENI. Here the CDR3 reads CASSLDGTGGLGNTEAFF. CDR3 nucleotides: TGTGCCAGCTCCCTAGATGGAACCGGGGGGCTCGGGAACACTGAAGCTTTCTTT.

Worth noting for this clonotype: Since a much larger clone is just one base distant, this may be a read error. V is TRBV19 and J is TRBJ2-7; D uncertain. The germline V gene has CDR1 LNHDA and CDR2 SQIVND (reference sequence). CDR3 length equals 14 residues. The CDR3 DNA sequence: TGTGCCAGTAGTCCGGACCCTAGGCTGTACGAGGAGTACGTC. This codes for CASSPDPRLYEEYV.

This clonotype was detected ten times or more. The rearrangement joins TRBV5-1 to TRBJ2-3; maybe TRBD2 (7 bases). The germline V gene has CDR1 SGHRS and CDR2 YFSETQ. This CDR3 is built from 17 residues. The ends were cut back, 1 base at V and 1 base at J, with 16 bases in the middle. CDR3 sequence: CASSLLVRGGRTDTQYF. DNA of the CDR3: TGCGCCAGCAGCTTGCTAGTGAGGGGGGGCCGCACAGATACGCAGTATTTT.

V and J are TRBV20-1 and TRBJ1-5; D might be TRBD1 (5 bases). Trimming shortened V by 3 bases and J by 6 bases, and 21 bases separated the two germline ends. The CDR3 spans 16 residues. Germline CDR1 DFQATT, CDR2 SNEGSKA (reference sequence). The CDR3 reads CSARDLGAGQSQPQHF. CDR3 in DNA: TGCAGTGCTAGGGACTTAGGGGCCGGGCAGAGTCAGCCCCAGCATTTT.

The chain is built from TRBV5-6 and TRBJ2-7; D might be TRBD1 or TRBD2, each matching 6 bases. CDR1 SGHDT and CDR2 YYEEEE come from the germline V gene. CDR3 length: 14 residues. Trimming removed 4 bases at V and 6 bases at J, with 17 bases between. In nucleotides, the CDR3 is TGTGCCAGCAGCACAGGCCAGGGGAGGACCGAGCAGTACGTC. It encodes CASSTGQGRTEQYV.

This clonotype was detected a few times. The gene calls are TRBV7-2 and TRBJ2-3; 7 bases fit TRBD2. The CDR3 length is 13 residues. With 3 bases clipped from V and 4 bases from J, the junction kept 1 base outside the gene matches. Per the germline V gene, CDR1 is SGHTA and CDR2 is FQGNSA. The CDR3 bases are TGTGCCAGCAGCTTCGGACTAGCAGATACGCAGTATTTT. Translating it yields CASSFGLADTQYF. The variable domain in full, with the rest retrieved from reference TRBV7-2 and TRBJ2-3, is GAGVSQSPSNKVTEKGKDVELRCDPISGHTALYWYRQSLGQGLEFLIYFQGNSAPDKSGLPSDRFSAERTGGSVSTLTIQRTQQEDSAVYLCASSFGLADTQYFGPGTRLTVL.

This rearrangement joins TRBV14 to TRBJ2-7; D call uncertain. The length of the CDR3 is 14 residues. Trimming removed 6 bases from V and 3 bases from J, with 15 bases in between. Per germline, CDR1 SGHDN and CDR2 FVKESK. The CDR3 sequence: CASSTGLGFYEQYF. The CDR3 DNA sequence: TGTGCCAGCAGTACCGGGCTAGGGTTCTACGAGCAGTACTTC.

The chain has TRBV4-2 and TRBJ2-7; D call uncertain. Between the trimmed V and J ends, which lost 0 bases and 6 bases, there was a span of 12 bases. Germline assignment: CDR1 LGHNA and CDR2 YNFKEQ. CDR3 length equals 14 residues. The CDR3 nucleotides are TGTGCCAGCAGCCAAGATAGGCCCCTCGGCGAGCAGTACTTC. Amino acid sequence: CASSQDRPLGEQYF.

The V and J genes are TRBV3-1 and TRBJ1-5; a weak D match, TRBD1 (6 bases). The CDR3 is 15 residues long. Germline V lookup: CDR1 LGHDT, CDR2 YNNKEL (reference sequence). V was shortened by 0 bases and J by 9 bases, with 15 bases between the two germline ends. This CDR3 is CASSQDAGVGRPQHF. The CDR3 coding sequence is TGTGCCAGCAGCCAAGATGCAGGGGTCGGGCGGCCCCAGCATTTT.

The chain links TRBV20-1 to TRBJ1-1; D is unclear. The CDR3 covers 14 residues. The germline V and J ends were trimmed by 3 bases and 1 base, with 12 bases remaining between them. Germline CDR1 and CDR2: DFQATT and SNEGSKA (reference sequence). DNA for the CDR3: TGCAGTGCTAGTCGCCAGACGGGGAACACTGAAGCTTTCTTT. As protein: CSASRQTGNTEAFF.

In its sample, this clonotype was seen a few times. The rearrangement joins TRBV15 to TRBJ2-1; TRBD1 or TRBD2 may be the D gene (5 bases each). CDR3 size: 12 residues. With 9 bases removed from V and 4 bases from J, the gap between germline ends came to 10 bases. CDR1 is LNHNV, CDR2 YYDKDF, per germline (reference sequence). CDR3 loop: CATGGIYNEQFF. The CDR3 nucleotides are TGTGCCACTGGGGGAATTTACAATGAGCAGTTCTTC. The variable domain in full, with the rest retrieved from reference TRBV15 and TRBJ2-1, is DAMVIQNPRYQVTQFGKPVTLSCSQTLNHNVMYWYQQKSSQAPKLLFHYYDKDFNNEADTPDNFQSRRPNTSFCFLDIRSPGLGDTAMYLCATGGIYNEQFFGPGTRLTVL.

The J gene is TRBJ2-7, the V gene TRBV7-2, with D possibly TRBD1 on 6 matching bases. The CDR3 covers 15 residues. Per the germline V gene, CDR1 is SGHTA and CDR2 is FQGNSA. V lost 1 base and J 2 bases, leaving 12 bases between the germline ends. The CDR3 DNA reads as TGTGCCAGCAGCTTAGTAGGGACACGTCCCTACGAGCAGTACGTC. Encoded protein: CASSLVGTRPYEQYV.

Ten or more counts support this clonotype. The chain couples TRBV5-1 to TRBJ2-3, with 11 bases matching TRBD1. The CDR3 is 18 residues long. The V and J ends lost 3 bases and 6 bases, in that order; junction bases with no gene match: 15. Germline V gene lookup returns CDR1 SGHRS and CDR2 YFSETQ. CDR3 nucleotides: TGCGCCAGCAGCTGGGGGCCAGGACAGGGGGCTTCTTCGGATACGCAGTATTTT. Translation: CASSWGPGQGASSDTQYF.

This rearrangement joins TRBV25-1 to TRBJ2-5, with 7 bases that match TRBD1. V lost 3 bases and J lost 2; bases outside the gene matches: 12. In germline, CDR1 is MGHDK, CDR2 SYGVNS. The CDR3 has 17 residues. CDR3 nucleotides: TGTGCCAGCAGTGACCCCCACAGGGGCCAGCTTCAAGAGACCCAGTACTTC. Translating it yields CASSDPHRGQLQETQYF.

This clonotype was counted only a few times. This chain uses TRBV2 with TRBJ2-5; D possibly uses TRBD1 or TRBD2 (5 bases each). Germline V gene lookup returns CDR1 SNHLY and CDR2 FYNNEI. Trimming shortened V by 6 bases and J by 7 bases, and 27 bases separated the two germline ends. The CDR3 is 17 amino acids. The CDR3 region is CASRDRGPTRPRGTQYF. DNA of the CDR3: TGTGCCAGCAGAGACCGGGGACCCACAAGACCTCGAGGGACCCAGTACTTC.

The chain couples TRBV5-1 to TRBJ2-2, with D perhaps matching TRBD1 (6 bases). From germline, CDR1 is SGHRS and CDR2 YFSETQ. The CDR3 is 14 amino acids. The germline V and J ends were trimmed by 4 bases and 4 bases, with 11 bases remaining between them. CDR3: CASSTGQITGELFF. CDR3 nucleotide sequence: TGCGCCAGCAGCACAGGACAGATCACCGGGGAGCTGTTTTTT.

This clonotype occurred a few times. The rearrangement links TRBV5-6 to TRBJ1-2; no clear D. Trimming took 1 base from V and 0 from J, leaving 10 bases between them. This CDR3 comprises 15 residues. Germline V gene data show CDR1 as SGHDT and CDR2 as YYEEEE. Here the CDR3 DNA reads TGTGCCAGCAGCTTGCTCGGGGATTCTAACTATGGCTACACCTTC. Translated, it gives CASSLLGDSNYGYTF. Variable domain in full (rest from reference TRBV5-6 and TRBJ1-2): DAGVTQSPTHLIKTRGQQVTLRCSPKSGHDTVSWYQQALGQGPQFIFQYYEEEERQRGNFPDRFSGHQFPNYSSELNVNALLLGDSALYLCASSLLGDSNYGYTFGSGTRLTVV.

A few counts support this clonotype. This sequence joins TRBV12-3 or TRBV12-4 and TRBJ1-1; 9 nucleotides agree with TRBD1. This CDR3 spans 14 amino acids. With V trimmed by 5 bases and J by 8 bases, 9 bases remained unmatched. CDR3 in amino acids: CASSPDRGSREAFF. The CDR3 region has the DNA TGTGCCAGCAGTCCGGACAGGGGTTCTCGAGAAGCTTTCTTT.

This clonotype was recorded a few times. The chain combines TRBV4-2 with TRBJ2-2; D is undetermined. The V end lost 0 bases, the J end lost 0 bases, and 5 bases lay between the germline ends. This CDR3 contains 15 residues. From germline, CDR1 is LGHNA and CDR2 YNFKEQ. The CDR3 DNA sequence: TGTGCCAGCAGCCAAGATGGTCCGAACACCGGGGAGCTGTTTTTT. Encoded protein: CASSQDGPNTGELFF.

This clonotype occurred many times. The chain has TRBV20-1 and TRBJ2-1; tentatively, D is TRBD1 (5 bases). The germline V gene encodes CDR1 DFQATT and CDR2 SNEGSKA (reference sequence). With 3 bases removed from V and 6 bases from J, the gap between germline ends came to 15 bases. The CDR3 covers 14 residues. The CDR3 bases are TGCAGTGCTAGGAAGGCAGGGTATAGCAATGAGCAGTTCTTC. Amino acid sequence: CSARKAGYSNEQFF.